The 10 T cell receptor beta chains below come from one sample, sequenced in a study of identical twins. TCRdb redid the calling of the 5' RACE reads with MiXCR, one entry per CDR3 protein. The data show around 680,000 distinct CDR3 sequences, 8.6% seen once. In addition, the sample was reused for a study of yellow fever vaccine responses in identical twins.

The source material was PBMCs. These receptors were taken from a woman aged 18-29 years in good health.

The chain employs TRBV10-3 and TRBJ2-3; 15 bases agree with TRBD2. With V trimmed by 0 bases and J by 6 bases, 13 bases remained unmatched. Per the germline V gene, CDR1 is ENHRY and CDR2 is SYGVKD. CDR3 length equals 20 residues. DNA of the CDR3: TGTGCCATCAGTGAGTCGAATCATCGGGGACTAGCGGGGGGCCTCGATACGCAGTATTTT. Amino acids: CAISESNHRGLAGGLDTQYF.

This clonotype was seen repeatedly, ten times or more. This chain links TRBV20-1 with TRBJ1-2, with a weak D call TRBD1 (6 bases). V was clipped by 4 bases and J by 4 bases, with 13 bases between them. CDR3 size: 13 residues. Germline CDR1 is DFQATT and CDR2 is SNEGSKA (reference sequence). The DNA for the CDR3 is TGCAGTGCTACCGTGGGGGGCGGCTATGGCTACACCTTC. Translating it yields CSATVGGGYGYTF.

This clonotype was seen a handful of times. This chain joins TRBV7-9 and TRBJ2-3, with D uncertain. Trimming stripped 1 base from V and 6 bases from J, with 14 bases between. The length of the CDR3 is 15 residues. CDR1 and CDR2 from the germline V gene are SEHNR and FQNEAQ (reference sequence). The CDR3 region has the DNA TGTGCCAGCAGCTTAGGGAATGCTTATGGGGATACGCAGTATTTT. This codes for CASSLGNAYGDTQYF. The entire variable domain, with the rest obtained from reference TRBV7-9 and TRBJ2-3, is as follows: DTGVSQNPRHKITKRGQNVTFRCDPISEHNRLYWYRQTLGQGPEFLTYFQNEAQLEKSRLLSDRFSAERPKGSFSTLEIQRTEQGDSAMYLCASSLGNAYGDTQYFGPGTRLTVL.

This clonotype was observed a handful of times. V usage is TRBV29-1 and J usage is TRBJ1-1; D not certain. V lost 2 bases, J lost 3 bases, and 13 bases lay in between. This CDR3 has 14 residues. Germline CDR1 SQVTM, CDR2 ANQGSEA. Here the CDR3 reads CSVEYYWRDTEAFF. Written as DNA, the CDR3 is TGCAGCGTTGAATACTATTGGAGAGACACTGAAGCTTTCTTT.

This clonotype was seen a few times. This chain uses TRBV5-1 with TRBJ1-1; D might be TRBD1 (5 bases). CDR1 SGHRS and CDR2 YFSETQ come from the germline V gene. This CDR3 has 14 amino acids. With 1 base removed from V and 4 bases from J, the gap between germline ends came to 11 bases. Written as DNA, the CDR3 is TGCGCCAGCAGCTTGAGGTTGGGGGGCACTGAAGCTTTCTTT. Amino acid sequence: CASSLRLGGTEAFF.

The V call is TRBV6-1, the J call TRBJ2-2, with 7 positions matching TRBD1. CDR3 length equals 16 residues. Germline CDR1 and CDR2: MNHNS and SASEGT. With V trimmed by 6 bases and J by 2 bases, 9 bases remained unmatched. The CDR3 DNA reads as TGTGCCAGCAGATCCACCGGGACAGAAAACACCGGGGAGCTGTTTTTT. Amino acid sequence: CASRSTGTENTGELFF.

The V call is TRBV10-3, the J call TRBJ2-1; 10 bases fit TRBD2. The CDR3 consists of 15 residues. J gave up 6 bases and V 6 bases, and 8 bases lay outside the gene matches. Germline V CDR1 and CDR2: ENHRY, SYGVKD. CDR3 loop: CAIRDRLAGGNEQFF. Here the CDR3 DNA reads TGTGCCATCAGGGACCGACTAGCGGGCGGCAATGAGCAGTTCTTC.

This clonotype showed up just a few times. The chain links TRBV7-9 to TRBJ2-3; D is tentatively TRBD1 or TRBD2 (5 bases each). This CDR3 contains 17 residues. Germline assignment: CDR1 SEHNR and CDR2 FQNEAQ (reference sequence). The V gene lost 1 base and the J gene lost 3 bases, with 17 bases spanning the gap. The CDR3 loop reads CASSLVFSGLATDTQYF. The DNA for the CDR3 is TGTGCCAGCAGCTTAGTTTTCTCGGGGCTAGCAACAGATACGCAGTATTTT.

The chain uses TRBV29-1 and TRBJ2-5, with TRBD1 matching over 7 bases. Germline lookup yields CDR1 SQVTM and CDR2 ANQGSEA. This CDR3 is 14 amino acids long. V dropped 5 bases and J dropped 2; count of bases not matched to a gene: 8. This chain's CDR3 is CSVSDRTYQETQYF. The DNA of the CDR3 is TGCAGCGTTTCGGACAGGACTTATCAAGAGACCCAGTACTTC.

The chain carries TRBV20-1 and TRBJ2-5; 7 positions match TRBD2. The CDR3 loop spans 13 amino acids. CDR1 is DFQATT and CDR2 is SNEGSKA in the germline V gene (reference sequence). The V gene end was trimmed by 2 bases and the J gene end by 4 bases; junction bases not matched to a gene: 4. The CDR3 DNA sequence: TGCAGTGCTAGACCCAGCGGGATAGAGACCCAGTACTTC. Protein sequence: CSARPSGIETQYF.